This entry lists 23 T cell receptor beta chains sequenced from one sample in a study of CD8+ T cells in alopecia areata. It was cDNA, reverse transcribed from extracted RNA, that served as the sequencing template. Method: immunoSEQ multiplex PCR; TCRdb's copy keeps in-frame clones and lacks some. The table shows about 200,000 clones, with roughly 64% occurring only once. Treatment specified: oral pan-JAK inhibitor, 5-10 mg twice daily. Source: CD4+ T cells sorted from blood, taken at week 24, from a patient treated with tofacitinib. These receptors all stem from a human donor with alopecia areata.

This clone turned up a few times. Other DNA sequences in this sample translate to the same CDR3. This rearrangement joins TRBV4-2 to TRBJ2-3, with 8 bases aligning to TRBD2. V was pared by 3 bases and J by 0 bases, with 2 bases of the junction left unmatched. Germline V CDR1 and CDR2: LGHNA, YNFKEQ. CDR3 length equals 15 residues. The CDR3, as DNA: TGTGCCAGCAGCCAGGCGGGGGGTAGCACAGATACGCAGTATTTT. Amino acid sequence: CASSQAGGSTDTQYF.

The chain joins TRBV29-1 to TRBJ2-2, with 8 bases identical to TRBD1. Unmatched junction bases numbered 10, after V lost 7 bases and J lost 9 bases. This CDR3 comprises 13 residues. CDR1 and CDR2 from the germline V gene are SQVTM and ANQGSEA. In DNA, the CDR3 is TGCAGCGCCCGGGACAGGATGGACCGGGAGCTGTTTTTT. Translated, it gives CSARDRMDRELFF.

For the CDR3, the DNA is TGTGCCAGCTCGACGGGAAACTATGGCTACACCTTC. This encodes CASSTGNYGYTF. The rearrangement links TRBV18 to TRBJ1-2; D not resolved. Trimming left V 6 bases short and J 2 bases short, with 7 bases between. CDR1 is KGHSH, CDR2 LQKENI, per germline. This CDR3 is built from 12 residues.

This clone has a single count. The chain employs TRBV7-3 and TRBJ2-2; D is perhaps TRBD1 or TRBD2 (5 bases each). Per germline, CDR1 SGHTA and CDR2 FQGTGA. Trimming left V 0 bases short and J 3 bases short, with 11 bases between. CDR3 size: 16 residues. DNA for the CDR3: TGTGCCAGCAGCTTAACGTTCGGGGCGGACACCGGGGAGCTGTTTTTT. It codes for CASSLTFGADTGELFF.

The gene calls are TRBV27 and TRBJ2-5; TRBD1 agrees at 10 bases. The CDR3 is 15 amino acids. With 10 bases clipped from V and 3 bases from J, the junction kept 11 bases outside the gene matches. Germline CDR1 MNHEY, CDR2 SMNVEV (reference sequence). As DNA, the CDR3 is TGTGCCACCAAGGGACAGGGGAGTGGGAAAGAGACCCAGTACTTC. Translated: CATKGQGSGKETQYF.

This chain uses TRBV7-6 with TRBJ2-7; 8 nucleotides match TRBD2. V lost 4 bases to trimming and J lost 3 bases; unmatched junction nucleotides: 2. The length of the CDR3 is 13 residues. Germline lookup yields CDR1 SGHVS and CDR2 FNYEAQ. The chain's CDR3 is CASSSLAGYEQYF. Written as DNA, the CDR3 is TGTGCCAGCAGCTCGCTAGCGGGCTACGAGCAGTACTTC.

The chain couples TRBV2 to TRBJ1-1; D is uncertain. The CDR3 totals 13 residues. V was pared by 1 base and J by 1 base, with 4 bases between. Germline assignment: CDR1 SNHLY and CDR2 FYNNEI. CDR3 sequence (DNA): TGTGCCAGCAGTGAAGACAGGAACACTGAAGCTTTCTTT. This codes for CASSEDRNTEAFF.

This sequence joins TRBV11-2 and TRBJ2-1; D ambiguous. The germline V gene encodes CDR1 SGHAT and CDR2 FQNNGV. CDR3 length: 14 residues. Trimming left V 1 base short and J 7 bases short, with 11 bases between. The CDR3 spells CASSLGVGSNEQFF. Here the CDR3 DNA reads TGTGCCAGCAGCTTAGGAGTGGGCTCGAATGAGCAGTTCTTC.

The chain couples TRBV9 to TRBJ1-1; 10 nucleotides align to TRBD1. There are 14 residues in the CDR3. The germline CDR1 and CDR2 sequences are SGDLS and YYNGEE. Losses at the gene ends were 4 bases for V and 4 bases for J; bases not matched to a gene: 4. CDR3 sequence: CASSKGQGSTEAFF. The CDR3 DNA follows: TGTGCCAGCAGCAAGGGACAGGGGTCCACTGAAGCTTTCTTT.

This sequence joins TRBV29-1 and TRBJ2-2; D call uncertain. The CDR3 runs to 14 residues. V was trimmed by 1 base and J by 5 bases, leaving 11 bases between them. Germline V CDR1 and CDR2: SQVTM, ANQGSEA. The CDR3 is CSVEVGFRTGELFF. The CDR3 nucleotides are TGCAGCGTTGAAGTCGGTTTTCGGACCGGGGAGCTGTTTTTT.

This clone has only one observation. This rearrangement joins TRBV7-9 to TRBJ2-5; 13 positions agree with TRBD2. Germline-derived CDR1 and CDR2 are SEHNR and FQNEAQ (reference sequence). The CDR3 length is 17 residues. Unmatched junction bases numbered 7, after V lost 4 bases and J lost 2 bases. The CDR3, as DNA: TGTGCCAGCAGCTCCGGGACTAGCGGGATTCCTCAAGAGACCCAGTACTTC. It codes for CASSSGTSGIPQETQYF.

The CDR3 DNA reads TGTGCCAGCAGCGTAGTCCCCTCACCGCTAGGGATCTCTGGAAACACCATATATTTT. As protein: CASSVVPSPLGISGNTIYF. The chain combines TRBV9 with TRBJ1-3; D is ambiguous. CDR3 length: 19 amino acids. CDR1 and CDR2 (germline): SGDLS, YYNGEE. V shed 0 bases and J shed 0 bases, with 19 bases lying between them.

The V call is TRBV6-6, the J call TRBJ2-5; D is undetermined. CDR1 and CDR2 from the germline V gene are MNHNY and SVGAGI (reference sequence). There are 15 residues in the CDR3. V lost 2 bases, J lost 2 bases, and 12 bases lay in between. The DNA of the CDR3 is TGTGCCAGCAGTTACGTTCTCGGTGAACAAGAGACCCAGTACTTC. Translation gives CASSYVLGEQETQYF.

V and J are TRBV9 and TRBJ2-5; the match to TRBD2 covers 7 bases. This CDR3 is 16 amino acids long. V trimming: 0 bases; J trimming: 2 bases; junction bases outside the gene matches: 7. Germline V gene sequence: CDR1 SGDLS, CDR2 YYNGEE. In DNA form, the CDR3 reads TGTGCCAGCAGCGTAGGGTTGCGGGAGAAACAAGAGACCCAGTACTTC. This gives the protein CASSVGLREKQETQYF.

The chain recombines TRBV2 with TRBJ2-7; D is ambiguous. There are 13 residues in the CDR3. The V and J ends lost 4 bases and 6 bases respectively, with 13 bases between them. Germline-derived CDR1 and CDR2 are SNHLY and FYNNEI. The CDR3 reads CASSAATRVEQYF. CDR3 bases: TGTGCCAGCAGTGCGGCGACACGGGTCGAGCAGTACTTC.

The sample holds a few counts of this clone. The V call is TRBV5-1, the J call TRBJ2-4; 8 bases agree with TRBD1. J was trimmed by 4 bases and V by 3 bases; bases with no gene match: 9. The germline V gene has CDR1 SGHRS and CDR2 YFSETQ. This CDR3 contains 16 residues. The CDR3 loop reads CASSSTQDRDKNIQYF. CDR3 nucleotides: TGCGCCAGCAGCTCGACCCAGGACAGGGATAAAAACATTCAGTACTTC.

In this sample, this clone turned up a few times. The chain recombines TRBV29-1 with TRBJ1-1; 8 nucleotides match TRBD1. Germline V gene sequence: CDR1 SQVTM, CDR2 ANQGSEA. This CDR3 has 16 amino acids. The V and J ends lost 7 bases and 0 bases, in that order; junction bases with no gene match: 13. This chain's CDR3 is CSAWTGPSKLNTEAFF. As DNA, the CDR3 is TGCAGCGCCTGGACAGGGCCGAGCAAACTGAACACTGAAGCTTTCTTT.

V gene TRBV9 combines with J gene TRBJ1-3; D remains ambiguous. V was pared by 0 bases and J by 2 bases, with 6 bases between. Germline CDR1 reads SGDLS; CDR2 reads YYNGEE. The CDR3 loop spans 14 amino acids. As DNA, the CDR3 is TGTGCCAGCAGCGTAGAGCCAGCTGGAAACACCATATATTTT. Amino acids: CASSVEPAGNTIYF.

This clone was observed a handful of times. V and J are TRBV9 and TRBJ2-3, with 8 bases matching TRBD2. J gave up 0 bases and V 4 bases, and 7 bases lay outside the gene matches. There are 16 residues in the CDR3. CDR1 is SGDLS, CDR2 YYNGEE, per germline. In nucleotides, the CDR3 is TGTGCCAGCAGCATCAGCGGGGGAGTTAGCACAGATACGCAGTATTTT. This translates into CASSISGGVSTDTQYF.

The chain's CDR3 is CASSWAGGIETQYF. In nucleotides, the CDR3 is TGTGCCAGCAGTTGGGCAGGGGGTATTGAGACCCAGTACTTC. The chain has TRBV28 and TRBJ2-5; 7 bases are a match to TRBD1. CDR3 length: 14 residues. Germline V gives CDR1 MDHEN, CDR2 SYDVKM. Trimming took 4 bases from V and 5 from J; bases not matched to a gene: 7.

The chain recombines TRBV5-1 with TRBJ2-1, with D unclear. CDR1 SGHRS and CDR2 YFSETQ come from the germline V gene. This CDR3 has 15 residues. With 4 bases removed from V and 5 bases from J, the gap between germline ends came to 16 bases. The CDR3 coding sequence is TGCGCCAGCAGCCATGACATAGGGTACAACAATGAGCAGTTCTTC. It codes for CASSHDIGYNNEQFF. Full variable domain (missing parts from reference TRBV5-1 and TRBJ2-1): KAGVTQTPRYLIKTRGQQVTLSCSPISGHRSVSWYQQTPGQGLQFLFEYFSETQRNKGNFPGRFSGRQFSNSRSEMNVSTLELGDSALYLCASSHDIGYNNEQFFGPGTRLTVL.

The V and J genes are TRBV29-1 and TRBJ2-1; TRBD1 aligns across 8 bases. The J segment lost 4 bases and the V segment lost 3 bases, leaving 11 bases of the junction unmatched. Germline assignment: CDR1 SQVTM and CDR2 ANQGSEA. The CDR3 extends over 16 amino acids. CDR3 DNA sequence: TGCAGCGTTGATAGCGGCCGGACAGGGTGGTACAATGAGCAGTTCTTC. Encoded protein: CSVDSGRTGWYNEQFF.

The genes are TRBV5-6 and TRBJ2-2; D is uncertain. The V and J ends lost 0 bases and 6 bases respectively, with 15 bases between them. Germline V gene data show CDR1 as SGHDT and CDR2 as YYEEEE. The CDR3 spans 16 residues. The CDR3 nucleotides read TGTGCCAGCAGCTTGGTGAGTGAAGGCTACGCCGGGGAGCTGTTTTTT. Translation gives CASSLVSEGYAGELFF.